The 29 T cell receptor beta chains given below trace back to one sample, sequenced in a study of CD8+ T cells in alopecia areata. The treatment here: oral pan-JAK inhibitor, 5-10 mg twice daily. Extraction and reverse transcription of RNA yielded cDNA as the sequencing template. The data were produced by immunoSEQ multiplex PCR, yet TCRdb's version contains in-frame clones alone and is incomplete. The table shows about 200,000 clones, with more than 45% occurring only once. The source material was CD4+ T cells sorted from blood, sampled at week 4, from a patient treated with tofacitinib. The receptors were sampled from a human donor with alopecia areata.

This chain uses TRBV7-3 with TRBJ2-1; D perhaps matches TRBD1 (7 bases). This CDR3 comprises 15 residues. Trimming took off 6 bases at V and 0 bases at J, with 12 bases between the two ends. Germline V gene lookup returns CDR1 SGHTA and CDR2 FQGTGA. The CDR3 reads CASRRDSSSYNEQFF. In DNA, the CDR3 is TGTGCCAGCAGGCGGGACAGTAGCTCCTACAATGAGCAGTTCTTC.

The gene calls are TRBV5-1 and TRBJ2-3; 7 nucleotides line up with TRBD1. Germline V gene lookup returns CDR1 SGHRS and CDR2 YFSETQ. CDR3 length: 17 residues. V shed 4 bases and J 0 bases; nucleotides not matched to a gene: 11. CDR3 sequence (DNA): TGCGCCAGCAGCCTCGTCGCAGGGGGTATGAGCACAGATACGCAGTATTTT. This codes for CASSLVAGGMSTDTQYF.

This clone has more than one count but fewer than ten. The CDR3 spells CASSRMYGSEQYF. The CDR3 DNA is TGTGCCAGCAGCCGCATGTACGGATCCGAGCAGTACTTC. V usage is TRBV14 and J usage is TRBJ2-7, with D unclear. The V end lost 4 bases, the J end lost 6 bases, and 13 bases lay between the germline ends. Germline V gene lookup returns CDR1 SGHDN and CDR2 FVKESK. The CDR3 has 13 amino acids.

The chain joins TRBV7-9 to TRBJ1-2; no clear D gene. Trimming took off 3 bases at V and 4 bases at J, with 9 bases between the two ends. CDR1 is SEHNR and CDR2 is FQNEAQ in the germline V gene (reference sequence). The CDR3 totals 13 residues. CDR3 region: CASSLVQAYGYTF. In nucleotides, the CDR3 is TGTGCCAGCAGCTTGGTGCAGGCCTATGGCTACACCTTC.

This chain joins TRBV5-1 and TRBJ2-4, with D uncertain. Germline assignment: CDR1 SGHRS and CDR2 YFSETQ. The CDR3 has 13 residues. Trimming left V 0 bases short and J 8 bases short, with 9 bases between. The CDR3 loop reads CASSLVVQDIQYF. CDR3 DNA sequence: TGCGCCAGCAGCTTGGTAGTACAAGACATTCAGTACTTC.

The chain employs TRBV25-1 and TRBJ2-5; TRBD2 agrees at 9 bases. Trimming cost V 5 bases and J 5 bases; bases outside gene matches: 15. The CDR3 length is 17 residues. Germline V gene data show CDR1 as MGHDK and CDR2 as SYGVNS. For the CDR3, the DNA is TGTGCCAGCAGTACTACCACGCGGGGGGGCATCGGGGAGACCCAGTACTTC. It is translated as CASSTTTRGGIGETQYF.

The CDR3 DNA reads TGTGCCAGCAGCCCGTCCGGGAAAACCGGGTTCTTC. This translates into CASSPSGKTGFF. V and J are TRBV11-1 and TRBJ2-1; possibly TRBD2 for D (5 bases). Trimming removed 5 bases at V and 15 bases at J, with 17 bases between. CDR3 length: 12 amino acids. Germline V gives CDR1 SGHAT, CDR2 FQDESV (reference sequence).

The chain couples TRBV5-1 to TRBJ2-3; 7 positions agree with TRBD2. V dropped 0 bases and J dropped 2; count of bases not matched to a gene: 3. This CDR3 comprises 15 residues. CDR1 and CDR2 from the germline V gene are SGHRS and YFSETQ. Written as DNA, the CDR3 is TGCGCCAGCAGCTTGGACGGGACTACCACAGATACGCAGTATTTT. Amino acids: CASSLDGTTTDTQYF.

The sample holds one count of this clone. CDR3 nucleotides: TGTGCCAGCAGTGCGCCGGTGGTAGCGGCCGGGGGTACAGATACGCAGTATTTT. It translates to CASSAPVVAAGGTDTQYF. J is TRBJ2-3 and V is TRBV6-1; maybe TRBD2 (6 bases). V was cut by 4 bases and J by 3 bases, with 23 bases left in between. The CDR3 consists of 18 residues. Germline V lookup: CDR1 MNHNS, CDR2 SASEGT.

This clone was recorded only once. The chain links TRBV25-1 to TRBJ2-2; D is unresolved. CDR1 MGHDK and CDR2 SYGVNS come from the germline V gene. The CDR3 contains 11 residues. The V end lost 8 bases, the J end lost 9 bases, and 10 bases lay between the germline ends. The CDR3 sequence: CASGEHRELFF. The DNA for the CDR3 is TGTGCCAGCGGAGAACACCGGGAGCTGTTTTTT.

This clone showed up just a few times. The chain links TRBV2 to TRBJ2-3, with TRBD2 matching over 8 bases. Germline values: CDR1 SNHLY, CDR2 FYNNEI. Germline trimming cut 1 base from V and 6 bases from J; bases unmatched to any gene: 3. CDR3 length: 14 amino acids. The DNA of the CDR3 is TGTGCCAGCAGTGAAGGGCCTAGCGGGGATACGCAGTATTTT. This encodes CASSEGPSGDTQYF.

This clone has only a few counts. The rearrangement joins TRBV30 to TRBJ2-5; D uncertain. Germline loops: CDR1 GTSNPN, CDR2 SVGIG (reference sequence). The CDR3 loop spans 14 amino acids. Trimming removed 0 bases at V and 7 bases at J, with 15 bases between. The CDR3 sequence is CAWSVVTAIGTQYF. The CDR3 bases are TGTGCCTGGAGTGTAGTGACGGCAATCGGGACCCAGTACTTC.

This clone was detected a few times. This chain joins TRBV7-9 and TRBJ1-1; D remains unclear. Trimming removed 2 bases at V and 1 base at J, with 11 bases between. CDR3 length: 15 amino acids. The germline gives CDR1 SEHNR, CDR2 FQNEAQ (reference sequence). The CDR3 sequence: CASSLWAEGNTEAFF. The CDR3 DNA sequence: TGTGCCAGCAGCTTATGGGCTGAGGGGAACACTGAAGCTTTCTTT.

The genes are TRBV19 and TRBJ1-5; D uncertain. The V gene lost 9 bases and the J gene lost 5 bases, with 17 bases spanning the gap. The CDR3 covers 14 residues. Per the germline V gene, CDR1 is LNHDA and CDR2 is SQIVND (reference sequence). The CDR3, as DNA: TGTGCCAGCAGACCTCACGCACCGTATCAGCCCCAGCATTTT. Protein product: CASRPHAPYQPQHF.

The chain uses TRBV7-2 and TRBJ1-5; a weak D match, TRBD1 (5 bases). Germline V gene data show CDR1 as SGHTA and CDR2 as FQGNSA. This CDR3 has 13 amino acids. V lost 2 bases, J lost 5 bases, and 7 bases lay in between. The CDR3 is CASSLWGDQPQHF. Here the CDR3 DNA reads TGTGCCAGCAGCTTATGGGGGGATCAGCCCCAGCATTTT. The whole variable domain, filled in from reference TRBV7-2 and TRBJ1-5, reads GAGVSQSPSNKVTEKGKDVELRCDPISGHTALYWYRQSLGQGLEFLIYFQGNSAPDKSGLPSDRFSAERTGGSVSTLTIQRTQQEDSAVYLCASSLWGDQPQHFGDGTRLSIL.

This chain joins TRBV5-1 and TRBJ1-6; the D is unclear. Germline V gene lookup returns CDR1 SGHRS and CDR2 YFSETQ. The CDR3 totals 13 residues. V dropped 0 bases and J dropped 7 bases, with 5 bases sitting between them. CDR3 loop: CASSLGGNSPLHF. DNA of the CDR3: TGCGCCAGCAGCTTGGGTGGCAATTCACCCCTCCACTTT.

V and J are TRBV4-3 and TRBJ1-4, with D possibly being TRBD1 (5 bases). This CDR3 region has 15 residues. The V gene lost 1 base and the J gene lost 7 bases, with 13 bases spanning the gap. Germline V CDR1 and CDR2: LGHNA, YSLEER. CDR3 amino acids: CASSQATRDVEKLFF. CDR3 nucleotide sequence: TGCGCCAGCAGCCAAGCGACCAGGGACGTTGAAAAACTGTTTTTT.

V gene TRBV30 combines with J gene TRBJ2-3, with 7 bases that match TRBD1. The CDR3 contains 15 residues. The ends lost 2 bases at V and 1 base at J; junction bases unmatched: 6. The germline gives CDR1 GTSNPN, CDR2 SVGIG (reference sequence). CDR3 in amino acids: CAWSRQGDGTDTQYF. Written as DNA, the CDR3 is TGTGCCTGGAGTCGACAGGGCGACGGCACAGATACGCAGTATTTT. Together with reference TRBV30 and TRBJ2-3, the CDR3 gives the full variable domain: SQTIHQWPATLVQPVGSPLSLECTVEGTSNPNLYWYRQAAGRGLQLLFYSVGIGQISSEVPQNLSASRPQDRQFILSSKKLLLSDSGFYLCAWSRQGDGTDTQYFGPGTRLTVL.

The rearrangement joins TRBV7-9 to TRBJ1-6, with unresolved D. Trimming shortened V by 1 base and J by 0 bases, and 4 bases separated the two germline ends. This CDR3 is built from 15 residues. Germline V gives CDR1 SEHNR, CDR2 FQNEAQ (reference sequence). The CDR3 bases are TGTGCCAGCAGCTTAGGGGGCTCCTATAATTCACCCCTCCACTTT. It specifies CASSLGGSYNSPLHF.

This rearrangement joins TRBV10-3 to TRBJ1-1; perhaps TRBD1 as D (6 bases). The germline CDR1 and CDR2 sequences are ENHRY and SYGVKD. The V gene lost 6 bases and the J gene lost 5 bases, with 13 bases spanning the gap. The CDR3 runs to 13 residues. Here the CDR3 DNA reads TGTGCCATCAGAGGGACATTAGGGACTGAAGCTTTCTTT. It translates to CAIRGTLGTEAFF.

The chain carries TRBV5-1 and TRBJ2-5, with TRBD1 identical over 9 bases. This CDR3 region has 15 residues. In germline, CDR1 is SGHRS, CDR2 YFSETQ. V lost 1 base and J lost 4; bases outside the gene matches: 5. The CDR3: CASSLSPDRGETQYF. The CDR3, as DNA: TGCGCCAGCAGCTTGTCCCCGGACAGGGGAGAGACCCAGTACTTC.

The CDR3, as DNA: TGCAGCGCTTCCGGGCAGGGGGGCTACACCTTC. Amino acids: CSASGQGGYTF. The chain combines TRBV29-1 with TRBJ1-2; D may be TRBD1 (6 bases). Germline CDR1 reads SQVTM; CDR2 reads ANQGSEA. Trimming removed 7 bases from V and 8 bases from J, with 14 bases in between. The CDR3 loop spans 11 amino acids.

The CDR3 sequence is CASSLRQNYEQYF. CDR3 coding DNA: TGTGCCAGCAGCTTGAGACAGAACTACGAGCAGTACTTC. The chain links TRBV7-2 to TRBJ2-7; TRBD1 is a possible D gene (5 bases). Germline-derived CDR1 and CDR2 are SGHTA and FQGNSA. V lost 3 bases and J lost 3, with 9 bases in between. The CDR3 extends over 13 amino acids.

The CDR3 DNA sequence: TGTGCCAGCAGCCACGGGACAGGGAGCTACGAGCAGTACTTC. It codes for CASSHGTGSYEQYF. This rearrangement joins TRBV7-9 to TRBJ2-7, with 9 bases that match TRBD1. Germline loops: CDR1 SEHNR, CDR2 FQNEAQ (reference sequence). After removal of 5 bases from V and 3 bases from J, the junction contained 5 bases not matched to a gene. The CDR3 loop spans 14 amino acids.

This clone was found a few times. The chain employs TRBV2 and TRBJ1-2, with 9 nucleotides matching TRBD1. J lost 6 bases, V lost 6 bases, and 5 bases had no gene match. CDR3 size: 13 residues. CDR1 and CDR2 (germline): SNHLY, FYNNEI. In nucleotides, the CDR3 is TGTGCCAGCAGGGACAGGGGCTCCAATGGCTACACCTTC. It yields the protein CASRDRGSNGYTF. The variable domain in full, completed from reference TRBV2 and TRBJ1-2, reads EPEVTQTPSHQVTQMGQEVILRCVPISNHLYFYWYRQILGQKVEFLVSFYNNEISEKSEIFDDQFSVERPDGSNFTLKIRSTKLEDSAMYFCASRDRGSNGYTFGSGTRLTVV.

V gene TRBV29-1 combines with J gene TRBJ1-1; no definite D call. V dropped 5 bases and J dropped 0 bases, with 10 bases sitting between them. The CDR3 extends over 13 amino acids. The V gene's germline CDR1 is SQVTM and CDR2 ANQGSEA. The CDR3 loop is CSVQQLMNTEAFF. In DNA, the CDR3 is TGCAGCGTTCAACAGCTCATGAACACTGAAGCTTTCTTT.

The chain couples TRBV29-1 to TRBJ2-7; perhaps TRBD1 as D (6 bases). Germline V gene sequence: CDR1 SQVTM, CDR2 ANQGSEA. V dropped 0 bases and J dropped 5 bases, with 8 bases sitting between them. The CDR3 consists of 12 residues. The CDR3 protein is CSVEDHRDEQYF. CDR3 coding DNA: TGCAGCGTTGAAGATCACAGGGACGAGCAGTACTTC.

The CDR3 protein is CAISDLGQGNTGELFF. Written as DNA, the CDR3 is TGTGCCATCAGTGATTTAGGACAGGGGAACACCGGGGAGCTGTTTTTT. J is TRBJ2-2 and V is TRBV10-3; the match to TRBD1 covers 8 bases. J was trimmed by 1 base and V by 3 bases; bases with no gene match: 4. There are 16 residues in the CDR3. Germline lookup yields CDR1 ENHRY and CDR2 SYGVKD.

This clone occurred many times. The chain employs TRBV7-9 and TRBJ2-7; 8 nucleotides line up with TRBD1. CDR3 size: 15 residues. The V gene end was trimmed by 5 bases and the J gene end by 4 bases; junction bases not matched to a gene: 10. From germline, CDR1 is SEHNR and CDR2 FQNEAQ (reference sequence). The CDR3 sequence is CASSISSGGKYEQYF. The CDR3, as DNA: TGTGCCAGCAGCATTAGCTCAGGGGGCAAATACGAGCAGTACTTC.